This T cell receptor (beta chain) was obtained from a study of T-cell reconstitution after alpha-beta-depleted transplantation in children. In germline, CDR1 is SGHAT, CDR2 FQDESV (reference sequence). Trimming took 7 bases from V and 0 from J, leaving 16 bases between them. The CDR3 is 16 residues long. Construction of the TCRbeta library involved unique molecular identifiers. In TCRdb, the PCR reads were re-called with MiXCR into one record per CDR3 protein. The table records about 240,000 distinct CDR3 sequences, about 12% of them present only once. This clonotype was counted only a few times. The sequence was obtained from a human donor who donated a stem cell graft to a child with acute lymphoblastic leukemia. V is TRBV11-1 and J is TRBJ2-1; D may be TRBD1 or TRBD2 (5 bases each). Sequenced here: PBMCs from the stem cell graft donor, sampled from the stem cell graft. The CDR3 DNA sequence: TGTGCCAGCACGGGACCTTACTTTCCCTCCTACAATGAGCAGTTCTTC. Its protein is CASTGPYFPSYNEQFF.